Listed here are 10 T cell receptor beta chains from one sample, sequenced in a study of PD-1 and CTLA-4 blockade in melanoma. TCRdb's copy holds only in-frame clones and misses some; the assay was immunoSEQ multiplex PCR. The table includes 20,000 or so clones, approximately 89% detected once. The specimen was CD8+ T cells from peripheral blood, collected before anti-PD-1 treatment. These receptors originate from a human donor with melanoma.

The genes are TRBV14 and TRBJ1-1; possible D gene TRBD1, 5 bases. V shed 4 bases and J shed 0 bases, with 12 bases lying between them. CDR1 and CDR2 (germline): SGHDN, FVKESK. The CDR3 runs to 15 residues. CDR3 protein: CASSPWGRLNTEAFF. CDR3 coding DNA: TGTGCCAGCAGCCCTTGGGGCAGGCTGAACACTGAAGCTTTCTTT.

The chain has TRBV7-9 and TRBJ1-2, with D uncertain. CDR1 is SEHNR, CDR2 FQNEAQ, per germline (reference sequence). This CDR3 region has 14 residues. V lost 5 bases to trimming and J lost 5 bases, with 15 bases between them. CDR3 sequence reads: CASSSGAIAYGYTF. As DNA, the CDR3 is TGTGCCAGCAGCAGCGGTGCGATCGCGTATGGCTACACCTTC.

This rearrangement joins TRBV14 to TRBJ2-2; 8 positions agree with TRBD1. Germline-derived CDR1 and CDR2 are SGHDN and FVKESK. The CDR3 runs 15 residues. J lost 0 bases, V lost 4 bases, and 1 base had no gene match. The CDR3 region is CASSLRGPNTGELFF. In nucleotides, the CDR3 is TGTGCCAGCAGCCTCAGGGGGCCGAACACCGGGGAGCTGTTTTTT.

The genes are TRBV5-1 and TRBJ2-7, with 8 bases lining up with TRBD1. V trimming: 3 bases; J trimming: 2 bases; junction bases outside the gene matches: 7. Germline loops: CDR1 SGHRS, CDR2 YFSETQ. This CDR3 region has 15 residues. CDR3 residues: CASSYPEQGAYEQYF. In DNA form, the CDR3 reads TGCGCCAGCAGCTACCCGGAACAGGGGGCCTACGAGCAGTACTTC.

The V and J genes are TRBV29-1 and TRBJ2-2; D gene unclear. Germline CDR1 SQVTM, CDR2 ANQGSEA. Trimming removed 0 bases at V and 2 bases at J, with 4 bases between. CDR3 length: 13 amino acids. DNA of the CDR3: TGCAGCGTTGAAGAACACAACACCGGGGAGCTGTTTTTT. It translates to CSVEEHNTGELFF.

This clone has a handful of counts. The V gene is TRBV9, the J gene TRBJ2-2; TRBD2 might be the D (5 bases). Trimming cost V 0 bases and J 2 bases, with 8 bases left between them. CDR3 size: 15 residues. CDR1 and CDR2 from the germline V gene are SGDLS and YYNGEE. The CDR3 loop is CASSVGRTNTGELFF. The CDR3 DNA reads TGTGCCAGCAGCGTAGGCAGGACTAACACCGGGGAGCTGTTTTTT.

The rearrangement joins TRBV19 to TRBJ1-5; no clear D. V lost 3 bases and J lost 4, with 4 bases in between. The germline V gene encodes CDR1 LNHDA and CDR2 SQIVND (reference sequence). The CDR3 totals 12 residues. The CDR3 is CASSIPNQPQHF. CDR3 coding DNA: TGTGCCAGTAGTATCCCGAATCAGCCCCAGCATTTT.

The chain combines TRBV6-6 with TRBJ2-1; D may be TRBD1 (5 bases). V was cut by 7 bases and J by 4 bases, with 8 bases left in between. The CDR3 consists of 12 residues. Germline V CDR1 and CDR2: MNHNY, SVGAGI (reference sequence). The CDR3 sequence: CASTDSYNEQFF. The CDR3 bases are TGTGCCAGCACCGACAGTTACAATGAGCAGTTCTTC.

V gene TRBV12-3 or TRBV12-4 combines with J gene TRBJ1-6; D is uncertain. CDR3 length: 13 residues. V was pared by 1 base and J by 7 bases, with 5 bases between. CDR3 residues: CASSLDSNSPLHF. In DNA form, the CDR3 reads TGTGCCAGCAGTTTAGACTCGAATTCACCCCTCCACTTT.

This clone was recorded once. The V and J genes are TRBV13 and TRBJ2-2, with 10 bases aligning to TRBD2. Trimming at V came to 3 bases and at J to 5 bases, leaving 3 bases not matched to a gene. The CDR3 totals 15 residues. The germline gives CDR1 PRHDT, CDR2 FYEKMQ (reference sequence). In DNA form, the CDR3 reads TGTGCCAGCAGCTTTAGCGGGGGGCCAACCGGGGAGCTGTTTTTT. It translates to CASSFSGGPTGELFF.